This TCR beta chain was captured in a study of cytomegalovirus exposure and HLA in healthy donors (TCRdb year 2017). Study-wide context: The approximately 710 repertoires of the first cohort and the roughly 110 validation repertoires were produced on the same platform, according to a later analysis. The study aimed to test whether cataloging public T cell receptors could reveal signatures of past pathogen exposure. Along with the approximately 700-subject first cohort, a separate validation cohort of around 120 different subjects was used. High-throughput TCR immunosequencing, statistical association of individual TCRs with disease status, and machine learning were combined to predict cytomegalovirus infection status.

Libraries were built with the immunoSEQ multiplex PCR assay. The source study handled its data this way. To diagnose cytomegalovirus status from the catalog of TCR beta chain sequences, a statistical classification framework was built. In its TCRdb copy, this immuneACCESS table keeps in-frame sequences only and misses some clones. Where compared with another copy, unresolved V genes explain less than half of these, and the others have no known cause. That table is the source of V, J and clone size, and D and trimming were worked out from the DNA. The sample table shows 150,000 to 200,000 clones, and around four fifths are seen once. The leading ten clones occupy around 2% of the sample. The donors belonged to the validation cohort of under 150 subjects, which was separate from the approximately 700-subject first cohort. CDR1 and CDR2 are drawn from the germline V gene (reference sequence): MNHNY, SVGAGI. Including the terminal cysteine and phenylalanine, the CDR3 comprises 14 residues. Only the CDR3 portion is preserved as DNA: 42 bases, with reading frame beginning at the first base. The germline V end is reduced by 5 bases and the J end by 1 base; junction bases left unmatched: 4.

Broader findings and caveats from the paper: In the study, approximately 160 TCR beta chains were listed as associated with cytomegalovirus. The authors suggested that the approach could potentially be extended to other disease states and immunological phenotypes. The classifier was reported to diagnose cytomegalovirus status with high specificity and sensitivity in both the original and validation cohorts. In vitro tests confirmed that a few of the cytomegalovirus-associated TCR beta chains recognize cytomegalovirus antigens. Across donors, most TCR sequences were observed very rarely, whereas some public TCRs were present in many individuals. The validation cohort had no HLA typing available for a later analysis, so co-occurrence within that cohort was assessed over all 130 or so repertoires. Of the cluster scores, roughly 95% were above 0 in a later analysis, which found that TCRs clustered in the first cohort also tended to co-occur in the 110 or so validation repertoires.

Regarding this clone: Its antigen remains undetermined. No base-level quality is on record; no much larger clone is a single base apart.

The receptor was isolated from a man aged 30 to 39 in good health and CMV-seropositive. The receptor chain draws on TRBV6-6 and TRBJ2-5; 7 central nucleotides agree with TRBD2. The specimen sequenced was PBMCs. The nucleotide sequence reads as follows: TGTGCCAGCAGTGAGGGAGGGCGCCAAGAGACCCAGTACTTC. It translates as CASSEGGRQETQYF.